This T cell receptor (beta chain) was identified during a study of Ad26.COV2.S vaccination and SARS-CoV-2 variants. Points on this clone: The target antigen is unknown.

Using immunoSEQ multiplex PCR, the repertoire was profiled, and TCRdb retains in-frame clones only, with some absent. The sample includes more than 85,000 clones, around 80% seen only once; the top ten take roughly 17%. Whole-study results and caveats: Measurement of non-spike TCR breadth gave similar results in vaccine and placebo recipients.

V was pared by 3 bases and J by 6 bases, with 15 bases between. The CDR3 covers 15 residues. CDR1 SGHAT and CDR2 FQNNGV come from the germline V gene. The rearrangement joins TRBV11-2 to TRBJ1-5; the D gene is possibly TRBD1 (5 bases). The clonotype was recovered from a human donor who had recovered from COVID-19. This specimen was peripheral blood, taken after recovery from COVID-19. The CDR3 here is CASSLHSGSGQPQHF. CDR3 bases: TGTGCCAGCAGCTTGCATTCAGGGAGCGGTCAGCCCCAGCATTTT. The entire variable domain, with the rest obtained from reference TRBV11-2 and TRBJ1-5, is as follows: EAGVAQSPRYKIIEKRQSVAFWCNPISGHATLYWYQQILGQGPKLLIQFQNNGVVDDSQLPKDRFSAERLKGVDSTLKIQPAKLEDSAVYLCASSLHSGSGQPQHFGDGTRLSIL.